The T cell receptor beta chain under discussion was sequenced for a study of blood T cell repertoires in COVID-19. The wider study: T cells, B-cell-depleted T cells, or PBMCs supplied cDNA or gDNA.

The J segment lost 4 bases and the V segment lost 7 bases, leaving 11 bases of the junction unmatched. Germline CDR1 is MNHEY and CDR2 is SMNVEV (reference sequence). The CDR3 runs 16 residues. Only in-frame clones appear in the TCRdb table, and some are missing; sequencing was by immunoSEQ multiplex PCR. The sample consists of 90,000 to 130,000 clones, around four fifths of them appearing once. The sequenced sample was peripheral blood. The chain uses TRBV27 and TRBJ2-2, with 8 bases lining up with TRBD2. The sequence derives from a man in his 70s with acute or convalescent COVID-19. In nucleotides, the CDR3 is TGTGCCAGCAATCTGGCGGGACTAGGGCCCACCGGGGAGCTGTTTTTT. It is translated as CASNLAGLGPTGELFF.